This TCR beta chain comes out of a study of cytomegalovirus exposure and HLA in healthy donors. Study-wide points: Links to common viral pathogens appeared, in a later analysis, for several of the most significant clusters. Previous analysis showed most TCR beta V segments were productive about 87% or about 30% of the time. Solely CMV serostatus was available to characterize immune exposure. Presence/absence analysis assumed near-uniform sequencing depth across donors.

The CDR3 is 16 residues long. CDR1 and CDR2 from the germline V gene are MDHEN and SYDVKM. Trimming cost V 6 bases and J 3 bases, with 20 bases left between them. On this clone itself: The antigen is not known.

The PCR was carried out with 60 Vbeta primers and 13 Jbeta primers. Clones were read by immunoSEQ multiplex PCR, and TCRdb kept only the in-frame ones, dropping some. This sample's clone table lists about 120,000 clones. This sequence originates from a man aged 35 to 55 in good health and CMV-seropositive. J is TRBJ1-1 and V is TRBV28; D is unresolved. Sample: PBMCs. The CDR3: CASRPLITDQDTEAFF. The DNA for the CDR3 is TGTGCCAGCAGACCCCTAATAACCGACCAGGACACTGAAGCTTTCTTT.